There are a few counts of the clone carrying this TCR beta chain. TCRdb itself ran the reads through MiXCR, one entry per CDR3 protein. The table includes a few hundred thousand distinct CDR3 sequences, approximately 15% detected once. Between the trimmed V and J ends, which lost 7 bases and 3 bases, there was a span of 19 bases. The germline V gene has CDR1 SGHVS and CDR2 FNYEAQ. The CDR3 is 15 amino acids. The entry originates in a study of T cell repertoires in cytomegalovirus infection. The sequence was collected from a human donor in good health (CMV status not recorded). Some clones in this sample may be carry-over from other donors' samples. The sample consisted of CD8+ T cells from PBMCs. The chain employs TRBV7-6 and TRBJ2-7; D possibly corresponds to TRBD1 (5 bases). The CDR3 nucleotides read TGTGCCAGCACCCCGGCAGGGTCTGGTTTCTACGAGCAGTACTTC. This sequence encodes CASTPAGSGFYEQYF.